This T cell receptor beta chain was documented in a study of CD8+ T cells in alopecia areata. Overall study findings and caveats: Amid tofacitinib therapy, many expanded lesional clones stayed present in scalp and blood.

Reverse transcription of extracted RNA yielded cDNA, which provided the sequencing template. The repertoire was sequenced with immunoSEQ multiplex PCR; TCRdb's copy has only in-frame clones and lacks some. The sample has about 170,000 clones, roughly 58% seen once. Treatment indicated: oral pan-JAK inhibitor, 5-10 mg twice daily. The CDR3 runs 16 residues. V lost 0 bases and J 2 bases, leaving 11 bases between the germline ends. From germline, CDR1 is SGHRS and CDR2 YFSETQ. A remark on this clone: Its antigen is currently unknown.

Sequenced material: CD4+ T cells sorted from blood, taken at roughly week 55, from a patient treated with tofacitinib. The sequence derives from a human donor with alopecia areata. The V and J genes are TRBV5-1 and TRBJ2-2, with D perhaps TRBD1 (5 bases). The CDR3 DNA reads as TGCGCCAGCAGCTTGGATTCGACAGTAAACACCGGGGAGCTGTTTTTT. Protein: CASSLDSTVNTGELFF.